A selection of T cell receptor beta chains follows, all from one sample in a study of technical replicates of blood from a few donors. The method was immunoSEQ multiplex PCR; TCRdb's version includes in-frame clones alone and lacks a portion of them. The data hold 100,000 or so clones, with about 96% observed a single time. Sequences were obtained from T cells isolated from PBMCs. The source of these receptors is a human donor in good health. The CDR3 runs from the conserved cysteine through the conserved F or W. Each record gives: CDR3 protein, CDR3 DNA, clone size, D gene, V gene, J gene. D genes are given only for firm matches. Clone size appears in some rows only: once, few, many, or a class for an expanded clone.

CDR3 protein: CASSLGTTSEAFF
CDR3 DNA: TGCGCCAGCAGCCTCGGGACAACCTCTGAAGCTTTCTTT
clone size: few
D gene: .
V gene: TRBV4-1
J gene: TRBJ1-1

CDR3 protein: CASSLKSTGFYGYTF
CDR3 DNA: TGCGCCAGCAGCTTGAAGTCGACAGGGTTCTATGGCTACACCTTC
clone size: .
D gene: TRBD1
V gene: TRBV5-1
J gene: TRBJ1-2

CDR3 protein: CASSLGQTKTQYF
CDR3 DNA: TGTGCCAGCAGTTTAGGACAAACCAAGACCCAGTACTTC
clone size: .
D gene: .
V gene: TRBV27
J gene: TRBJ2-5

CDR3 protein: CASSLGLANYEQYF
CDR3 DNA: TGTGCCAGCAGTTTAGGACTAGCGAACTACGAGCAGTACTTC
clone size: .
D gene: TRBD2
V gene: TRBV27
J gene: TRBJ2-7

CDR3 protein: CASSPGLAGVRETQYF
CDR3 DNA: TGCGCCAGCAGCCCGGGACTAGCGGGAGTACGGGAGACCCAGTACTTC
clone size: .
D gene: TRBD2
V gene: TRBV5-1
J gene: TRBJ2-5

CDR3 protein: CASSLTGTYEQYF
CDR3 DNA: TGTGCCAGCAGTTTAACCGGTACCTACGAGCAGTACTTC
clone size: .
D gene: .
V gene: TRBV28
J gene: TRBJ2-7

CDR3 protein: CASNQGVPGELFF
CDR3 DNA: TGCGCCAGCAATCAGGGGGTCCCCGGGGAGCTGTTTTTT
clone size: .
D gene: TRBD1
V gene: TRBV4-1
J gene: TRBJ2-2

CDR3 protein: CASSQLLLERPGEQFF
CDR3 DNA: TGCGCCAGCAGCCAATTGTTATTAGAGCGCCCTGGGGAGCAGTTCTTC
clone size: few
D gene: .
V gene: TRBV4-1
J gene: TRBJ2-1

CDR3 protein: CASKGRESNQPQHF
CDR3 DNA: TGTGCCAGTAAAGGCAGGGAAAGCAATCAGCCCCAGCATTTT
clone size: .
D gene: .
V gene: TRBV19
J gene: TRBJ1-5

CDR3 protein: CASSPLTLGQSYEQYF
CDR3 DNA: TGTGCCAGCTCACCACTTACTTTGGGACAGTCCTACGAGCAGTACTTC
clone size: .
D gene: TRBD1
V gene: TRBV18
J gene: TRBJ2-7

CDR3 protein: CASSVAGASYEQYF
CDR3 DNA: TGTGCCAGCAGCGTAGCGGGAGCCTCCTACGAGCAGTACTTC
clone size: .
D gene: .
V gene: TRBV9
J gene: TRBJ2-7

CDR3 protein: CASSGDREETQYF
CDR3 DNA: TGTGCCAGCAGCGGCGACAGGGAAGAGACCCAGTACTTC
clone size: .
D gene: TRBD1
V gene: TRBV7-9
J gene: TRBJ2-5

CDR3 protein: CASSPQTNLNEQFF
CDR3 DNA: TGTGCCAGCAGCCCACAGACTAATTTGAATGAGCAGTTCTTC
clone size: .
D gene: .
V gene: TRBV5-4
J gene: TRBJ2-1

CDR3 protein: CASSRGLADYYEQYF
CDR3 DNA: TGTGCCAGCAGCCGAGGACTAGCGGATTACTACGAGCAGTACTTC
clone size: .
D gene: TRBD2
V gene: TRBV28
J gene: TRBJ2-7

CDR3 protein: CASSLPETFPSDTQYF
CDR3 DNA: TGCGCCAGCAGCTTACCCGAGACATTCCCCAGCGATACGCAGTATTTT
clone size: .
D gene: .
V gene: TRBV5-1
J gene: TRBJ2-3

CDR3 protein: CASSFLGGLNTEAFF
CDR3 DNA: TGTGCCAGCAGTTTTTTGGGAGGATTGAACACTGAAGCTTTCTTT
clone size: .
D gene: .
V gene: TRBV28
J gene: TRBJ1-1